This TCR beta chain was identified during a study of blood T cell repertoires in COVID-19. As for the study in general: From the United States, Italy and Spain came samples of acute and convalescent COVID-19.

Method: immunoSEQ multiplex PCR; TCRdb's copy keeps in-frame clones and lacks some. The data hold roughly 200,000 clones, with approximately 85% observed a single time. The length of the CDR3 is 15 residues. Trimming at V came to 4 bases and at J to 1 base, leaving 2 bases not matched to a gene. Germline-derived CDR1 and CDR2 are SGHRS and YFSETQ. Sequencing was performed on peripheral blood. The rearrangement joins TRBV5-1 to TRBJ2-5, with 12 bases matching TRBD2. The sequence derives from a woman aged 55-69 years with acute or convalescent COVID-19. The CDR3, as DNA: TGCGCCAGCAGCCCGGGACTAGCGGGCCAAGAGACCCAGTACTTC. Translated, it gives CASSPGLAGQETQYF.